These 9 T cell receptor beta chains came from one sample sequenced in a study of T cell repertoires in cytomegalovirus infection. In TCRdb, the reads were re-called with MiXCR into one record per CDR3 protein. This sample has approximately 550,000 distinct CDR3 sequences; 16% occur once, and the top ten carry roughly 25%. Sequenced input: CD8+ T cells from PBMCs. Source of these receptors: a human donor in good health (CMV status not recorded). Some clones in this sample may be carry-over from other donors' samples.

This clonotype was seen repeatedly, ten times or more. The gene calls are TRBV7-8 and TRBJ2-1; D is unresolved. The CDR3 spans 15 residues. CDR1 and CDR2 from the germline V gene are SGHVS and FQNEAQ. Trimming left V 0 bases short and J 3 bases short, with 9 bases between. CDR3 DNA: TGTGCCAGCAGCTTAGCCAGCGCGGTCTACAATGAGCAGTTCTTC. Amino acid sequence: CASSLASAVYNEQFF.

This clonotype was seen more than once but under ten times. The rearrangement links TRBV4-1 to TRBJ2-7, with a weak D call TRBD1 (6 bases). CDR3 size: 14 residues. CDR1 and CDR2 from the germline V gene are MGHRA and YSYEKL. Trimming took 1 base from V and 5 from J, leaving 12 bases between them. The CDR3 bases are TGCGCCAGCAGCCAAGTTTCAGGGGAAAACGAGCAGTACTTC. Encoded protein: CASSQVSGENEQYF.

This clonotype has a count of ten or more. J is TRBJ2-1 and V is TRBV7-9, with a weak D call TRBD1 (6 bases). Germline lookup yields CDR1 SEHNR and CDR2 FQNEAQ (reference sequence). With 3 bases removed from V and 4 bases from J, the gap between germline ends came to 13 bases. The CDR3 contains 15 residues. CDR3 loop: CASSFEAGDYNEQFF. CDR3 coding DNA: TGTGCCAGCAGCTTTGAGGCAGGGGATTACAATGAGCAGTTCTTC.

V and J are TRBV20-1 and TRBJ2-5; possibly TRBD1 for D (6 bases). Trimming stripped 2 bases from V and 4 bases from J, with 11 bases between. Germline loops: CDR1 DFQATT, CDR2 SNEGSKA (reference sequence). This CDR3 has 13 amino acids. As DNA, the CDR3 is TGCAGTGCTAGACCCGGCAGGGGAGAGACCCAGTACTTC. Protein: CSARPGRGETQYF.

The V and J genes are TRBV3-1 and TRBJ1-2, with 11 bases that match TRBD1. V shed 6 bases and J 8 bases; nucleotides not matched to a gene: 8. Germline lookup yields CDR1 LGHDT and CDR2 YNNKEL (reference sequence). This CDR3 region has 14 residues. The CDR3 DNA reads TGTGCCAGCAGGTTGGACAGGGGGCCCGGCGGCTACACCTTC. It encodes CASRLDRGPGGYTF.

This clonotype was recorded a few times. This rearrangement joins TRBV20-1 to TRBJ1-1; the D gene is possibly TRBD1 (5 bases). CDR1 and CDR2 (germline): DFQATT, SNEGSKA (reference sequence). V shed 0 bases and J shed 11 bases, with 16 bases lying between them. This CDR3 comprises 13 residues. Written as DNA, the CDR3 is TGCAGTGCTAGAGATCGGTGGACACCGGGGGCTTTCTTT. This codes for CSARDRWTPGAFF.

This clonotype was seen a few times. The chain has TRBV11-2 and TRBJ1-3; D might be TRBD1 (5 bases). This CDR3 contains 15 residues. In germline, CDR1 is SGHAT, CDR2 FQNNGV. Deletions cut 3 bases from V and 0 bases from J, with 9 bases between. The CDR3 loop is CASSLGPRSGNTIYF. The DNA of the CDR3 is TGTGCCAGCAGCTTGGGACCCCGCTCTGGAAACACCATATATTTT.

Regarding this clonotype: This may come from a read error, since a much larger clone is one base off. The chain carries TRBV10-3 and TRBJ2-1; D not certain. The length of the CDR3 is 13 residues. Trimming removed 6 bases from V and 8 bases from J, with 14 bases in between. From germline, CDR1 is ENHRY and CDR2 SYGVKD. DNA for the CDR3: TGTGCCATCAGCCACGATACAGTCCATGAGCAGTTCTTC. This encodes CAISHDTVHEQFF.

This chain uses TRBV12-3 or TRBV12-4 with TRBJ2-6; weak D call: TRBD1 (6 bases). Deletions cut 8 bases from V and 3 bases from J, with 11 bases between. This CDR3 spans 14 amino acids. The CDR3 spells CASLYRVGANVLTF. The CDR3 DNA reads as TGTGCCAGCTTATACAGGGTTGGGGCCAACGTCCTGACTTTC.